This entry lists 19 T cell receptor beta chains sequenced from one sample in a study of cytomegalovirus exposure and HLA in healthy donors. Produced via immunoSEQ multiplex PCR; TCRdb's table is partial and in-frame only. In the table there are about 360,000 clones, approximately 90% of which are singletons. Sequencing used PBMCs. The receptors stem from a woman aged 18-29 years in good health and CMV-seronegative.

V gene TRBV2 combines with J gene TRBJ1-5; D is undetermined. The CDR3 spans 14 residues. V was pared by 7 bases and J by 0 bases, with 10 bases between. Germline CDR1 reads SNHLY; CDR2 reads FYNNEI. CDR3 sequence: CASNGRVSNQPQHF. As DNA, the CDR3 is TGTGCCAGCAACGGTCGAGTTAGCAATCAGCCCCAGCATTTT.

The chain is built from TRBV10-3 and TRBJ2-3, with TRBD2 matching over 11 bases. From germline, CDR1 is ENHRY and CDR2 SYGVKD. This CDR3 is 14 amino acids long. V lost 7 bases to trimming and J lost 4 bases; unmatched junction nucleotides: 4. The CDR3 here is CAINLAGGPDTQYF. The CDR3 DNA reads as TGTGCCATCAACTTAGCGGGAGGGCCAGATACGCAGTATTTT.

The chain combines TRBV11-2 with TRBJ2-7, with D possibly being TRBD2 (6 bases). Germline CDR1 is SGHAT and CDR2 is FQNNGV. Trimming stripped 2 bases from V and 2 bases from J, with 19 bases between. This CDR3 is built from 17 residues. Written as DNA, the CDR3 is TGTGCCAGCAGCTTATATTTTCCGCGGGGCATACCCTACGAGCAGTACTTC. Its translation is CASSLYFPRGIPYEQYF.

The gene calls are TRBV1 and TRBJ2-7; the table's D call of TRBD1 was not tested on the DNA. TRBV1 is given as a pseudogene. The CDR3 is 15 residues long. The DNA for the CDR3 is TGCACCAGCAGCCCCCGGACAGGGTGTCGGTACGAGCAGTACTTC. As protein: CTSSPRTGCRYEQYF.

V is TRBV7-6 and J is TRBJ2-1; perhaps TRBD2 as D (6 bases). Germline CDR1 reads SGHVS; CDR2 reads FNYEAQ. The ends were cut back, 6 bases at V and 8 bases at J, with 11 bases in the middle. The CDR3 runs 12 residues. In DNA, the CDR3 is TGTGCCAGCAGGGGAGGCCTCGATGAGCAGTTCTTC. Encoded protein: CASRGGLDEQFF.

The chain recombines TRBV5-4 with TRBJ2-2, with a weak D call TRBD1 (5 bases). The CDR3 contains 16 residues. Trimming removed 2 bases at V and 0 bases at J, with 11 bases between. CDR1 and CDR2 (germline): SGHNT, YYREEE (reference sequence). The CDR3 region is CASSFMGRANTGELFF. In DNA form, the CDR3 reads TGTGCCAGCAGCTTTATGGGCAGGGCGAACACCGGGGAGCTGTTTTTT.

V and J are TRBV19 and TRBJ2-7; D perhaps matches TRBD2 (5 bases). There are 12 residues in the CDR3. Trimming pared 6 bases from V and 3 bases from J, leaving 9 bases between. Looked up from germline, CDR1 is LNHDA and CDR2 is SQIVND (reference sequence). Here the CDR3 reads CASRGEGYEQYF. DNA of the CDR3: TGTGCCAGTAGGGGAGAGGGCTACGAGCAGTACTTC.

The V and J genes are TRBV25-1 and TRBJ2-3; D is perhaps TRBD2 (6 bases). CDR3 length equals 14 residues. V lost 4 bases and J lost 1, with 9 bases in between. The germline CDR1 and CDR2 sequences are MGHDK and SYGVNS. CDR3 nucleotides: TGTGCCAGCAGTGTTGCGGGACGCACAGATACGCAGTATTTT. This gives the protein CASSVAGRTDTQYF.

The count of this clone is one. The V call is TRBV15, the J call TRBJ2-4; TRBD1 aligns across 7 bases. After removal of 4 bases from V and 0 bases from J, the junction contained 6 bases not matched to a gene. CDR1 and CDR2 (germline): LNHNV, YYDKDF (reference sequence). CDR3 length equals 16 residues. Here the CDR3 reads CATSITGDLAKNIQYF. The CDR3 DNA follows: TGTGCCACCAGCATTACAGGGGATCTAGCCAAAAACATTCAGTACTTC.

DNA for the CDR3: TGTGCCAGCAGTTTATCAATCTTAAGCGAAGCTTTCTTT. As protein: CASSLSILSEAFF. This chain connects TRBV27 to TRBJ1-1; D is unclear. The CDR3 is 13 residues long. V shed 0 bases and J shed 8 bases, with 10 bases lying between them. Germline CDR1 reads MNHEY; CDR2 reads SMNVEV (reference sequence).

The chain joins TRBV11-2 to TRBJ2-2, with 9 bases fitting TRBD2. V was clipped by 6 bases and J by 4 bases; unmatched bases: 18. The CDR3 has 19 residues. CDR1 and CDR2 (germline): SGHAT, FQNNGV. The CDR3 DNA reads TGTGCCAGCAGAATTTTAGCGGGTAGCGGGAGTTCGGCCACCGGGGAGCTGTTTTTT. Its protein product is CASRILAGSGSSATGELFF.

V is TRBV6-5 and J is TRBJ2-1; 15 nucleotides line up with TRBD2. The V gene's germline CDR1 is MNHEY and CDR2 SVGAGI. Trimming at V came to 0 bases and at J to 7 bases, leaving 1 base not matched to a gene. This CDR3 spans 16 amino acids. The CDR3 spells CASSYSGLAGGNEQFF. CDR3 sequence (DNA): TGTGCCAGCAGTTACTCGGGACTAGCGGGGGGTAATGAGCAGTTCTTC.

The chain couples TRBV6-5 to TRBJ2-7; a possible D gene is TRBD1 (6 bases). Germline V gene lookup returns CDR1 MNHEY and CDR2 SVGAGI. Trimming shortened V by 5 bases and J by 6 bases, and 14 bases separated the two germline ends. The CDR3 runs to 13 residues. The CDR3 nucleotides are TGTGCCAGCAGTAAGGGGGACATCCGCGAGCAGTACTTC. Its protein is CASSKGDIREQYF.

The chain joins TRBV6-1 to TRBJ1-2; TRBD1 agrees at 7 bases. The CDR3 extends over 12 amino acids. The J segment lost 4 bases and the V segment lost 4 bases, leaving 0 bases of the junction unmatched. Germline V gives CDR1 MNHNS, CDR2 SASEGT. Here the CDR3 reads CASSGDSYGYTF. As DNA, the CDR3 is TGTGCCAGCAGTGGGGACAGCTATGGCTACACCTTC.

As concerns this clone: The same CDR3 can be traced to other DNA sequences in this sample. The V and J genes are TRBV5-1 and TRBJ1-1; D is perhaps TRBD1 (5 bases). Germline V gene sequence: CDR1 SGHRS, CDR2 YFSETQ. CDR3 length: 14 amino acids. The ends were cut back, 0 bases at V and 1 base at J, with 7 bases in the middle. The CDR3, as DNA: TGCGCCAGCAGCTTGGGGGGCGGGAACACTGAAGCTTTCTTT. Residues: CASSLGGGNTEAFF.

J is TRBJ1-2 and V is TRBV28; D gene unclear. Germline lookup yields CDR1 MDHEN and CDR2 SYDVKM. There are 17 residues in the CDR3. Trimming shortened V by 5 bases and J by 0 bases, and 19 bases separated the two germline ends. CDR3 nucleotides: TGTGCCAGCAGTCCCGGAGGGTCTATGCGGGCTAACTATGGCTACACCTTC. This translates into CASSPGGSMRANYGYTF.

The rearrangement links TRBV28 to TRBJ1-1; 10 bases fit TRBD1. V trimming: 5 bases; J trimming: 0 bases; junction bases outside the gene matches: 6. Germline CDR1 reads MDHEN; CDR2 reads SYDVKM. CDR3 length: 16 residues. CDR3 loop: CASSPPGQGMNTEAFF. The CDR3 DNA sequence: TGTGCCAGCAGTCCGCCGGGACAGGGGATGAACACTGAAGCTTTCTTT.

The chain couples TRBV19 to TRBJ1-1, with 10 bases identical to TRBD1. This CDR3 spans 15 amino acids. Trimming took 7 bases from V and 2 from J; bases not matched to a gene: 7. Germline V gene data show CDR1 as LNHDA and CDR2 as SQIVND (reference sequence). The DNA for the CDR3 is TGTGCCAGTACCGTAGGGACAGGGGCAAACACTGAAGCTTTCTTT. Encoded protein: CASTVGTGANTEAFF. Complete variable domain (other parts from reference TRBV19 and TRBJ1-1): DGGITQSPKYLFRKEGQNVTLSCEQNLNHDAMYWYRQDPGQGLRLIYYSQIVNDFQKGDIAEGYSVSREKKESFPLTVTSAQKNPTAFYLCASTVGTGANTEAFFGQGTRLTVV.

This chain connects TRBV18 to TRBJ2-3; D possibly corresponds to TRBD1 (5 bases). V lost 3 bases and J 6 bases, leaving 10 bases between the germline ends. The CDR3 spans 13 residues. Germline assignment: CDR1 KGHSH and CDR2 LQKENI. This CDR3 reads CASSPQGFDTQYF. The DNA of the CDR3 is TGTGCCAGCTCACCCCAGGGATTTGATACGCAGTATTTT. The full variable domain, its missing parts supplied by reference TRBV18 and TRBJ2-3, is NAGVMQNPRHLVRRRGQEARLRCSPMKGHSHVYWYRQLPEEGLKFMVYLQKENIIDESGMPKERFSAEFPKEGPSILRIQQVVRGDSAAYFCASSPQGFDTQYFGPGTRLTVL.